This record covers a single TCR beta chain. Sequencing was performed with immunoSEQ multiplex PCR; in TCRdb, only in-frame clones are kept and a portion is missing. The sample comprises some 50,000 clones, approximately 85% of which are singletons, and 14% rests with the top ten. The sample comes from a study of blood T cell repertoires in COVID-19. Study-wide background: COVID-19 samples, acute and convalescent, were from the United States, Italy and Spain. The cDNA or gDNA used as material had been derived from T cells, B-cell-depleted T cells, or PBMCs.

V shed 5 bases and J shed 7 bases, with 15 bases lying between them. CDR3 length equals 15 residues. In germline, CDR1 is SEHNR, CDR2 FQNEAQ (reference sequence). The sequenced sample was peripheral blood. This chain links TRBV7-9 with TRBJ1-6, with D possibly matching TRBD1 (6 bases). The receptor was derived from a human donor in a cohort sampled during active COVID-19. The CDR3 DNA sequence: TGTGCCAGCAGCGGACAGACGGGGGGAAATTCACCCCTCCACTTT. Residues: CASSGQTGGNSPLHF.